Presented here are 24 T cell receptor beta chains from one specimen sequenced in a study of T cell responses to AZD1222 COVID-19 vaccine. TCRdb's table, derived via immunoSEQ multiplex PCR, lists solely in-frame clones and lacks some. The sample consists of about 99,000 clones, 80% to 95% of them appearing once. The sequenced sample was peripheral blood, obtained 28 days after the second AZD1222 dose. The receptor source for this set is an adult who received the AZD1222 COVID-19 vaccine.

The chain carries TRBV28 and TRBJ2-2; the match to TRBD2 covers 8 bases. V was pared by 7 bases and J by 0 bases, with 4 bases of the junction left unmatched. The CDR3 length is 15 residues. From germline, CDR1 is MDHEN and CDR2 SYDVKM. The CDR3 loop is CASTSGGTNTGELFF. CDR3 nucleotide sequence: TGTGCCAGCACCTCGGGGGGGACGAACACCGGGGAGCTGTTTTTT.

J is TRBJ2-7 and V is TRBV6-5, with D unclear. The CDR3 has 14 amino acids. Germline V lookup: CDR1 MNHEY, CDR2 SVGAGI. V lost 5 bases to trimming and J lost 1 base, with 12 bases between them. The CDR3 DNA is TGTGCCAGCAGTAAAAGCAGCGTTTCCTACGAGCAGTACTTC. Its protein product is CASSKSSVSYEQYF.

The chain carries TRBV6-5 and TRBJ2-1; TRBD2 agrees at 9 bases. V lost 4 bases, J lost 4 bases, and 2 bases stayed unmatched. Germline V gene lookup returns CDR1 MNHEY and CDR2 SVGAGI. The CDR3 contains 14 residues. CDR3 loop: CASSLTSGYNEQFF. The CDR3 region has the DNA TGTGCCAGCAGTTTGACTAGCGGTTACAATGAGCAGTTCTTC.

A word on this clone: One end of the junction does not line up with germline, which may come from a read error. The chain joins TRBV20-1 to TRBJ2-3, with a tentative D call TRBD1 (5 bases). This CDR3 has 10 residues. The germline gives CDR1 DFQATT, CDR2 SNEGSKA (reference sequence). This chain's CDR3 is CSPRGDTQYF. CDR3 nucleotide sequence: TGCAGTCCTAGGGGAGATACGCAGTATTTT.

CDR3 sequence: CASRKGPSTGNEQFF. CDR3 bases: TGCGCCAGCAGGAAGGGACCCTCGACAGGCAATGAGCAGTTCTTC. The chain joins TRBV5-1 to TRBJ2-1; a possible D gene is TRBD1 (6 bases). The CDR3 spans 15 residues. The germline gives CDR1 SGHRS, CDR2 YFSETQ. The ends were cut back, 5 bases at V and 6 bases at J, with 18 bases in the middle.

The V and J genes are TRBV7-2 and TRBJ1-5; maybe TRBD1 (5 bases). The V gene's germline CDR1 is SGHTA and CDR2 FQGNSA. This CDR3 comprises 17 residues. The V end lost 0 bases, the J end lost 4 bases, and 16 bases lay between the germline ends. CDR3 nucleotide sequence: TGTGCCAGCAGCTTAGCCGGGGGGGAGACTCCGAATCAGCCCCAGCATTTT. It specifies CASSLAGGETPNQPQHF.

The chain joins TRBV18 to TRBJ2-1; 7 bases line up with TRBD2. The ends lost 3 bases at V and 4 bases at J; junction bases unmatched: 6. CDR1 KGHSH and CDR2 LQKENI come from the germline V gene. The CDR3 is 15 residues long. The CDR3, as DNA: TGTGCCAGCTCACCCCGGGAGGCAAATTACAATGAGCAGTTCTTC. It yields the protein CASSPREANYNEQFF.

This clone was recorded once. This sequence joins TRBV19 and TRBJ2-7; 7 bases match TRBD1. J gave up 2 bases and V 4 bases, and 5 bases lay outside the gene matches. The germline V gene has CDR1 LNHDA and CDR2 SQIVND (reference sequence). The CDR3 consists of 14 residues. CDR3 protein: CASSTGQQTYEQYF. In nucleotides, the CDR3 is TGTGCCAGTAGTACGGGACAGCAGACCTACGAGCAGTACTTC.

The chain is built from TRBV5-1 and TRBJ2-4; D remains ambiguous. The CDR3 contains 14 residues. Germline values: CDR1 SGHRS, CDR2 YFSETQ. V lost 0 bases, J lost 5 bases, and 9 bases lay in between. In nucleotides, the CDR3 is TGCGCCAGCAGCTTGGGCGAGCTTGAAAACATTCAGTACTTC. Amino acid sequence: CASSLGELENIQYF. Full variable domain (remainder filled in from reference TRBV5-1 and TRBJ2-4): KAGVTQTPRYLIKTRGQQVTLSCSPISGHRSVSWYQQTPGQGLQFLFEYFSETQRNKGNFPGRFSGRQFSNSRSEMNVSTLELGDSALYLCASSLGELENIQYFGAGTRLSVL.

The rearrangement links TRBV4-3 to TRBJ2-7, with 8 bases identical to TRBD2. CDR3 length equals 15 residues. The V and J ends lost 0 bases and 6 bases, in that order; junction bases with no gene match: 7. Looked up from germline, CDR1 is LGHNA and CDR2 is YSLEER. This CDR3 is CASSQDRAGAREQYF. DNA of the CDR3: TGCGCCAGCAGCCAAGATCGAGCGGGAGCTCGCGAGCAGTACTTC.

The count of this clone is one. This sequence joins TRBV5-4 and TRBJ2-5, with 12 bases fitting TRBD1. The V gene end was trimmed by 4 bases and the J gene end by 5 bases; junction bases not matched to a gene: 6. CDR1 SGHNT and CDR2 YYREEE come from the germline V gene (reference sequence). The CDR3 sequence is 15 residues long. The CDR3 DNA is TGTGCCAGCAGCCTGGGACAGGGGGCTTGGGAGACCCAGTACTTC. It is translated as CASSLGQGAWETQYF.

Concerning this clone itself: The sample holds other DNA sequences that translate to the same CDR3. The V gene is TRBV19, the J gene TRBJ2-7; D unresolved. V was trimmed by 2 bases and J by 3 bases, leaving 11 bases between them. The V gene's germline CDR1 is LNHDA and CDR2 SQIVND (reference sequence). This CDR3 has 14 amino acids. The CDR3 bases are TGTGCCAGTAGTATAAGTGGCAGGATCTACGAGCAGTACTTC. Translation: CASSISGRIYEQYF.

The genes are TRBV12-3 or TRBV12-4 and TRBJ2-7; 7 positions agree with TRBD2. Unmatched junction bases numbered 7, after V lost 6 bases and J lost 11 bases. This CDR3 comprises 11 residues. Written as DNA, the CDR3 is TGTGCCAGCAGCCAGACTAGCCGGGAGTACTTC. It yields the protein CASSQTSREYF.

The rearrangement uses TRBV5-1 and TRBJ2-7, with 10 nucleotides matching TRBD1. J lost 7 bases, V lost 4 bases, and 14 bases had no gene match. The CDR3 runs 16 residues. Germline V gene lookup returns CDR1 SGHRS and CDR2 YFSETQ. In nucleotides, the CDR3 is TGCGCCAGCAGCAGAGACCCGGGACAGGGGTATGAAGAGCAGTACTTC. Its translation is CASSRDPGQGYEEQYF.

V gene TRBV7-3 combines with J gene TRBJ1-1; 7 bases are a match to TRBD1. CDR1 SGHTA and CDR2 FQGTGA come from the germline V gene. The J segment lost 1 base and the V segment lost 6 bases, leaving 2 bases of the junction unmatched. This CDR3 region has 13 residues. The CDR3 sequence: CASSRQGNTEAFF. CDR3 bases: TGTGCCAGCAGTCGACAGGGGAACACTGAAGCTTTCTTT.

The chain joins TRBV11-2 to TRBJ2-3; 11 nucleotides agree with TRBD1. The V and J ends lost 3 bases and 4 bases, in that order; junction bases with no gene match: 9. The germline V gene encodes CDR1 SGHAT and CDR2 FQNNGV. The CDR3 is 17 amino acids. The CDR3 protein is CASSFGQGALFADTQYF. The CDR3 DNA is TGTGCCAGCAGCTTTGGACAGGGGGCCTTGTTTGCAGATACGCAGTATTTT.

V usage is TRBV5-8 and J usage is TRBJ1-5; no clear D. CDR1 and CDR2 from the germline V gene are SGHTS and YDEGEE. V lost 0 bases, J lost 2 bases, and 6 bases lay in between. The CDR3 has 14 amino acids. In DNA form, the CDR3 reads TGTGCCAGCAGCTTGGACTGGGGCAATCAGCCCCAGCATTTT. Its translation is CASSLDWGNQPQHF.

CDR3 sequence reads: CASSQGWGDTEAFF. CDR3 in DNA: TGTGCCAGCAGCCAAGGGTGGGGGGACACTGAAGCTTTCTTT. The chain uses TRBV4-2 and TRBJ1-1; the D gene is possibly TRBD1 (5 bases). This CDR3 region has 14 residues. Trimming left V 1 base short and J 3 bases short, with 9 bases between. Germline CDR1 reads LGHNA; CDR2 reads YNFKEQ.

The chain joins TRBV11-2 to TRBJ2-5; D is perhaps TRBD1 or TRBD2 (7 bases each). There are 15 residues in the CDR3. The V end was cut by 2 bases, the J end by 5 bases, with 15 bases between. Germline V lookup: CDR1 SGHAT, CDR2 FQNNGV. The CDR3 protein is CASSLFRQGGETQYF. CDR3 nucleotides: TGTGCCAGCAGCTTATTTCGGCAGGGGGGGGAGACCCAGTACTTC.

The J gene is TRBJ1-5, the V gene TRBV10-2; no clear D gene. This CDR3 is built from 14 residues. Germline V gene lookup returns CDR1 WSHSY and CDR2 SAAADI. CDR3 sequence reads: CATMGSGGNQPQHF. The DNA of the CDR3 is TGCGCTACCATGGGGAGCGGGGGCAATCAGCCCCAGCATTTT.

This chain connects TRBV28 to TRBJ2-7, with TRBD2 matching over 8 bases. With V trimmed by 5 bases and J by 2 bases, 8 bases remained unmatched. Germline V gene data show CDR1 as MDHEN and CDR2 as SYDVKM. There are 15 residues in the CDR3. The DNA of the CDR3 is TGTGCCAGCAGTCCGTTGACTAGCGAGCCCTACGAGCAGTACTTC. Protein sequence: CASSPLTSEPYEQYF.

This clone was picked up one time. The V call is TRBV4-3, the J call TRBJ2-2; 7 bases match TRBD2. This CDR3 comprises 16 residues. The trim removed 0 bases at V and 8 bases at J, leaving 9 bases unmatched. The germline CDR1 and CDR2 sequences are LGHNA and YSLEER. CDR3 nucleotide sequence: TGCGCCAGCAGCCAAGAATTAGGGACTACCCAGGGGGAGCTGTTTTTT. Protein: CASSQELGTTQGELFF.

This chain connects TRBV7-2 to TRBJ2-3, with 9 positions matching TRBD2. This CDR3 is built from 15 residues. Germline lookup yields CDR1 SGHTA and CDR2 FQGNSA. Germline trimming cut 3 bases from V and 4 bases from J; bases unmatched to any gene: 5. DNA for the CDR3: TGTGCCAGCAGCTTGATAGCGGGAGCCCCAGATACGCAGTATTTT. It yields the protein CASSLIAGAPDTQYF. Based on the CDR3 plus reference TRBV7-2 and TRBJ2-3, the full variable domain is GAGVSQSPSNKVTEKGKDVELRCDPISGHTALYWYRQSLGQGLEFLIYFQGNSAPDKSGLPSDRFSAERTGGSVSTLTIQRTQQEDSAVYLCASSLIAGAPDTQYFGPGTRLTVL.

This chain links TRBV3-1 (or the pseudogene TRBV3-2) with TRBJ1-6; D not certain. CDR3 length equals 14 residues. V shed 4 bases and J shed 5 bases, with 9 bases lying between them. Germline values: CDR1 LGHDT, CDR2 YNNKEL (reference sequence). This CDR3 reads CASSRKQNNSPLHF. Here the CDR3 DNA reads TGTGCCAGCAGCCGGAAACAAAATAATTCACCCCTCCACTTT.